Given below is one T cell receptor beta chain in context. The authors prepared the TCRbeta library with unique molecular identifiers. Via MiXCR, TCRdb re-called the PCR reads, giving one row per CDR3 protein. Here the sample spans fewer than 500,000 distinct CDR3 sequences, over 40% being singletons. CDR3 length: 16 amino acids. V gave up 2 bases and J gave up 5 bases; unmatched junction bases: 8. Germline values: CDR1 MNHEY, CDR2 SVGAGI. This sample is drawn from a study of T-cell reconstitution after alpha-beta-depleted transplantation in children. This receptor was taken from a girl between 2 and 10 years old with aplastic anemia, due to receive a stem cell transplant. This chain links TRBV6-5 with TRBJ2-1; 8 nucleotides agree with TRBD2. The starting material was PBMCs, obtained before TCRalphabeta/CD19-depleted stem cell transplant. The CDR3 region has the DNA TGTGCCAGCAGTTACAATTTCGCGGGAGGAGACAATGAGCAGTTCTTC. Translated, it gives CASSYNFAGGDNEQFF.